This T cell receptor beta chain was captured in a study of human T cells and chemical hapten exposure. In the study overall: Diphenylcyclopropenone was applied weekly to patients' scalps across the roughly 24-week study.

Unique molecular identifiers were attached to individual cDNA molecules during library preparation. Original processing methods: With a range of 23,224 to 690,600, the median per sample was 95,638 TCRs. In TCRdb, the RACE reads were re-called with MiXCR into one record per CDR3 protein. TCRdb's processing, not the study's, gives the V and J calls here. The sample lists some 70,000 distinct CDR3 sequences; 9.5% to 13% were seen once. The CDR3 runs to 15 residues. Trimming took 5 bases from V and 4 from J; bases not matched to a gene: 9. The germline gives CDR1 MGHDK, CDR2 SYGVNS. Time point in this sample: pre-sensitization, week 0. As to treatment: therapeutic diphenylcyclopropenone sensitization with weekly scalp DPC. Alopecia patients between 18 and 70 years old and suitable for DPC were used as donors. This clonotype was seen ten or more times.

The source was whole blood, collected in connection with sensitization to the hapten diphenylcyclopropenone (DPC). The sequence was obtained from a woman between 45 and 65 years old with alopecia areata. Some clones in this sample may be carry-over from other donors' samples. The chain couples TRBV25-1 to TRBJ2-5; 8 nucleotides match TRBD2. DNA of the CDR3: TGTGCCAGCAGTCGGTTCGCGGGAGGCAGAGAGACCCAGTACTTC. It translates to CASSRFAGGRETQYF.